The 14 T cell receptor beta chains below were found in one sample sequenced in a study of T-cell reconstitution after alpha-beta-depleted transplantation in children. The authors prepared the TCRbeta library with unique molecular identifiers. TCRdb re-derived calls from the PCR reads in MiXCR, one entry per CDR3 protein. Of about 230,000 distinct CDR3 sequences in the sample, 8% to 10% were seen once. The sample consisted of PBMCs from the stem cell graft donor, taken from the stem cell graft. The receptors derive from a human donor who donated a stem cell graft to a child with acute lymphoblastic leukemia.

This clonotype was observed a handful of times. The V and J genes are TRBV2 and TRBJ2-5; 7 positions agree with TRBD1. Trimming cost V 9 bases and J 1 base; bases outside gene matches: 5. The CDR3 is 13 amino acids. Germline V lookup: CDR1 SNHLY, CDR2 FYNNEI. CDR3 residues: CARGGGPQETQYF. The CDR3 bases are TGTGCCAGAGGGGGCGGTCCCCAAGAGACCCAGTACTTC.

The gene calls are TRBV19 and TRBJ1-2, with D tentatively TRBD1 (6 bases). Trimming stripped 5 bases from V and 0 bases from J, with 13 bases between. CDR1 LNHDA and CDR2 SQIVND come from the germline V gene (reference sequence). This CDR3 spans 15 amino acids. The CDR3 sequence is CASSWGHNSNYGYTF. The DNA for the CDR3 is TGTGCCAGTAGTTGGGGACACAACTCTAACTATGGCTACACCTTC.

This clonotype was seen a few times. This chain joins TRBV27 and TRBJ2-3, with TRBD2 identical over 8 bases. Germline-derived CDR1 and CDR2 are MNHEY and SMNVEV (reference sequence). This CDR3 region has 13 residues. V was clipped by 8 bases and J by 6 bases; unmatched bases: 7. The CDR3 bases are TGTGCCAGCCAGCGGGGGCGGAGGGATACGCAGTATTTT. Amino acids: CASQRGRRDTQYF.

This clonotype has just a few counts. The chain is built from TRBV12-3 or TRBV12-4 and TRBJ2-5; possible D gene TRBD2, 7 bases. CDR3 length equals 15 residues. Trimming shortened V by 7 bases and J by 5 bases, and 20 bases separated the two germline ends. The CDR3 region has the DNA TGTGCCAGCACCTTTTCCGGTCGGGGGGCGGAGACCCAGTACTTC. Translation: CASTFSGRGAETQYF.

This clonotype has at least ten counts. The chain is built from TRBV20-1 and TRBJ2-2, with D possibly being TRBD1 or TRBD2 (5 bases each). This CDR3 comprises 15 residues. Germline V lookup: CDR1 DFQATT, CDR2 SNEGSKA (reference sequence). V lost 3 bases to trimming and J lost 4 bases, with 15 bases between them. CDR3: CSARKELGVTGELFF. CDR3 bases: TGCAGTGCTAGGAAGGAGTTGGGGGTCACCGGGGAGCTGTTTTTT.

The chain's CDR3 is CASSLRDRVSGNTIYF. The CDR3 nucleotides read TGTGCCAGCAGTTTGCGGGACAGGGTCTCTGGAAACACCATATATTTT. The gene calls are TRBV12-3 or TRBV12-4 and TRBJ1-3, with 9 bases lining up with TRBD1. Trimming took 3 bases from V and 0 from J; bases not matched to a gene: 3. The CDR3 extends over 16 amino acids.

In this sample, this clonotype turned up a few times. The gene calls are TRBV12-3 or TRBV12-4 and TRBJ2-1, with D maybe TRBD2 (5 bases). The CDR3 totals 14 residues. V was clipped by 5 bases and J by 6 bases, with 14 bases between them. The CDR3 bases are TGTGCCAGCAGTCCCCTTCAAAGCGGCAATGAGCAGTTCTTC. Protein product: CASSPLQSGNEQFF.

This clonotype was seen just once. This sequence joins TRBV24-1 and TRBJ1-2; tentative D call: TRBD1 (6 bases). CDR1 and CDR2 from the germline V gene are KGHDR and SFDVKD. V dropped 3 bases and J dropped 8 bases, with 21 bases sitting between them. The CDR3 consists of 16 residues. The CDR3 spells CATSDPARDTTAGYTF. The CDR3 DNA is TGTGCCACCAGTGATCCCGCCCGGGACACCACGGCAGGCTACACCTTC.

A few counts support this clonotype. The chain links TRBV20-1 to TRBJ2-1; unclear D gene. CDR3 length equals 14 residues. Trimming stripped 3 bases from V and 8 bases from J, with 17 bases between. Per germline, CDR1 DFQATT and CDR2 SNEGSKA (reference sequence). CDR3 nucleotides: TGCAGTGCTAGGGACCGGACCACTACACATGAGCAGTTCTTC. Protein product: CSARDRTTTHEQFF.

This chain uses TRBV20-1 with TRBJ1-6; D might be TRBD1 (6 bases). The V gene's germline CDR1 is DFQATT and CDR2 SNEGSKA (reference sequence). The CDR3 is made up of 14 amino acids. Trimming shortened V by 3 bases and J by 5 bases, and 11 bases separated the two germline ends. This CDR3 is CSARDSGNNSPLHF. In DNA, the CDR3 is TGCAGTGCTAGGGACAGTGGCAATAATTCACCCCTCCACTTT.

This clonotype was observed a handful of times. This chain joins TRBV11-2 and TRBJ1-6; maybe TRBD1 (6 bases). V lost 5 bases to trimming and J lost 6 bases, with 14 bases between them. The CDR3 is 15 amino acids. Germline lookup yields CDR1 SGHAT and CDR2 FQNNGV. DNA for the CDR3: TGTGCCAGCAGCCGCCGGGACATATCTAATTCACCCCTCCACTTT. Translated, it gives CASSRRDISNSPLHF.

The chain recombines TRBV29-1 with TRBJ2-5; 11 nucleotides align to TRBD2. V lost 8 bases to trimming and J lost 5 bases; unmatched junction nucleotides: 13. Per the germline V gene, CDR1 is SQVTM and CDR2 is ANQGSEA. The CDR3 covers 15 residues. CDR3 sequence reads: CSTPLAGGPGETQYF. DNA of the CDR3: TGCAGCACCCCATTAGCGGGGGGGCCTGGGGAGACCCAGTACTTC.

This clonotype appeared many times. The CDR3 nucleotides read TGTGCCAGCAGTTCTTCCGGGACCAACTATGGCTACACCTTC. Translating gives CASSSSGTNYGYTF. The V call is TRBV6-2 or TRBV6-3, the J call TRBJ1-2; TRBD1 is a possible D gene (5 bases). The CDR3 extends over 14 amino acids. Deletions cut 4 bases from V and 2 bases from J, with 11 bases between. The germline CDR1 and CDR2 sequences are MNHEY and SVGEGT.

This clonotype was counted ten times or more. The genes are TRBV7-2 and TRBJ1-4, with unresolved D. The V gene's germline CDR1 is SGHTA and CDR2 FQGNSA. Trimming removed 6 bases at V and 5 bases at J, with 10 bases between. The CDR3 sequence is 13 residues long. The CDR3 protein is CASRLTENEKLFF. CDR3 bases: TGTGCCAGCAGGCTTACAGAGAATGAAAAACTGTTTTTT.